This record concerns one TCR beta chain sequence. The source of the sample is a study of blood T cell repertoires in COVID-19. Overall study context: There were acute and convalescent COVID-19 samples, and they came from the United States, Italy and Spain. From T cells, B-cell-depleted T cells, or PBMCs came the material, which was cDNA or gDNA.

In the authors' workflow: Counts of nucleated cells, estimated from reference gene primer amplification, were obtained. Assay used: immunoSEQ multiplex PCR; TCRdb lists only in-frame clones, some missing. The DNA was the basis for D and trimming; V, J and clone size are from that table. Among about 8,500 clones listed, 70% to 90% were seen once. The CDR3 is 17 residues long. V lost 2 bases and J lost 5; bases outside the gene matches: 5. The sequence derives from a human donor with active COVID-19. The donor label of this sample is uncertain. Sample: peripheral blood. The V gene is TRBV23-1, the J gene TRBJ2-2, with 13 bases lining up with TRBD2. TRBV23-1 is known as an ORF, though its function is uncertain. DNA of the CDR3: TGCGCCAGCAGTCAACCCCGACTAGCGGGAGGTACCGGGGAGCTGTTTTTT. Amino acids: CASSQPRLAGGTGELFF.